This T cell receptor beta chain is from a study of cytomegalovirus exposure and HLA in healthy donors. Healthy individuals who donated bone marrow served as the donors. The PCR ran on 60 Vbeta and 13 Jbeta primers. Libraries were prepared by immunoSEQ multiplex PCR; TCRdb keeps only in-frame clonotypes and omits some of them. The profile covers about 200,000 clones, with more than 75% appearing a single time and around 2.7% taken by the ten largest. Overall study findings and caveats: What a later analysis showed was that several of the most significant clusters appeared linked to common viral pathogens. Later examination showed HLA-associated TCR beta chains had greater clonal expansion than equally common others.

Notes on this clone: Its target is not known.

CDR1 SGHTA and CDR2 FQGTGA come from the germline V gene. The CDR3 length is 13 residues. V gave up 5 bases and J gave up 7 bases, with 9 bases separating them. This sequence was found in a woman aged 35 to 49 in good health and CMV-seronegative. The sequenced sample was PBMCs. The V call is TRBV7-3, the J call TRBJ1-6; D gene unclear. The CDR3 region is CASSHDGNSPLHF. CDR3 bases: TGTGCCAGCAGCCACGACGGGAATTCACCCCTCCACTTT.